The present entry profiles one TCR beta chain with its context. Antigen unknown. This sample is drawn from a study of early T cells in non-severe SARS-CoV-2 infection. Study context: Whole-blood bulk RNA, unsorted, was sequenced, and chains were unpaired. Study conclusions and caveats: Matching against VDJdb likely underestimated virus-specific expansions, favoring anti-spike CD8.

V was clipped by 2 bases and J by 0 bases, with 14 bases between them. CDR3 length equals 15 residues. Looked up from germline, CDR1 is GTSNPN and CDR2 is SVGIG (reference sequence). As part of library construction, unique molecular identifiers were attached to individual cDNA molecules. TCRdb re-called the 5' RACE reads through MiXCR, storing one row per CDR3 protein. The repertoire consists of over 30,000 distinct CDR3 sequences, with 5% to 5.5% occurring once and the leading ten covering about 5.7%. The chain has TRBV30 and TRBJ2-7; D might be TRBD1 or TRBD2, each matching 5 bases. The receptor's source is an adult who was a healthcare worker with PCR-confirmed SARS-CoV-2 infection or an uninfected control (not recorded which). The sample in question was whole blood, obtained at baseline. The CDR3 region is CAWSTGPGYSYEQYV. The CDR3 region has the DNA TGTGCCTGGAGTACGGGGCCAGGATACTCCTACGAGCAGTACGTC.